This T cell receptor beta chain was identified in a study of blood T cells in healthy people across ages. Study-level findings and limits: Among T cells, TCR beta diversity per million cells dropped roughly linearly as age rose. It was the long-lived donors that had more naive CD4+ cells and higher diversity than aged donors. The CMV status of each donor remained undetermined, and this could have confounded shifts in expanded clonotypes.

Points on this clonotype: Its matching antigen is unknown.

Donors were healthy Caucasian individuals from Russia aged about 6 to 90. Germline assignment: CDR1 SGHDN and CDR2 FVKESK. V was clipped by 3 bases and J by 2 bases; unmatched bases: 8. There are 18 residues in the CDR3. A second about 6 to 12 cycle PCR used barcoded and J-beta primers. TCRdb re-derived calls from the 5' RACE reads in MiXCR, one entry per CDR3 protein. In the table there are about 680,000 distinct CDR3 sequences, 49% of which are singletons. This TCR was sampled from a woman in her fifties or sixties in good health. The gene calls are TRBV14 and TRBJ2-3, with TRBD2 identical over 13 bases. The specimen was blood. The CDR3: CASSHAPGLAGTTDTQYF. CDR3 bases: TGTGCCAGCAGCCATGCCCCGGGACTAGCGGGAACCACAGATACGCAGTATTTT.